The 9 T cell receptor gamma chains listed next were all sequenced from one sample in a study of gamma delta lymphoproliferative disorders and STAT genes (dated by TCRdb to between 2018 and 2020). For TCR sequencing, genomic DNA was taken from peripheral blood mononuclear cells isolated from both patients and controls. Receptor amplification or capture employed multiplex PCR. Instrument used: Illumina MiSeq. Via CATT, TCRdb reprocessed the public reads, and rows with identical DNA were then joined. The sample table lists a few thousand gamma-chain clones, roughly 8.9% of them with a count of one. The top ten clones comprise roughly three fifths of the sample. Sequenced input: blood. These receptors were taken from a human donor with gamma-delta T-cell large granular lymphocyte leukemia.

Notes on this clone: One end of the junction does not line up with germline, which may come from a read error. The gene calls are TRGV2 and TRGJ1 or TRGJ2. Since TCRdb gives no J gene, matching the DNA to germline was used here to assign it. Germline CDR1 EGSNGY, CDR2 YDSYNSKV. The CDR3 totals 17 residues. The CDR3 nucleotides are TGTGCCACCCGGGACGGGCCATGGCTCGGGAAGTATTATAAGAAACTCTTT. Its protein product is CATRDGPWLGKYYKKLF.

This clone has just a few counts. The chain joins TRGV2 to TRGJ1 or TRGJ2. Since TCRdb gives no J gene, matching the DNA to germline was used here to assign it. Germline values: CDR1 EGSNGY, CDR2 YDSYNSKV. The CDR3 contains 11 residues. The V and J ends lost 0 bases and 12 bases, in that order; junction bases with no gene match: 5. CDR3 sequence reads: CATWDGGGKLF. The CDR3 bases are TGTGCCACCTGGGACGGGGGAGGGAAACTCTTT.

This clone came up a few times. The chain uses TRGV3 and TRGJ1 or TRGJ2. The J gene was not available in TCRdb and was assigned here by matching the DNA to germline segments. V trimming: 0 bases; J trimming: 1 base; junction bases outside the gene matches: 3. CDR1 and CDR2 from the germline V gene are VTNTFY and YDVSTARD (reference sequence). This CDR3 region has 14 residues. The chain's CDR3 is CATWDRGNYYKKLF. CDR3 coding DNA: TGTGCCACCTGGGACAGGGGAAATTATTATAAGAAACTCTTT.

Relative to its sample, this clone is medium-sized. The chain uses TRGV10 and TRGJP1. Since TCRdb gives no J gene, matching the DNA to germline was used here to assign it. TRGV10 is placed among ORFs of uncertain function. There are 13 residues in the CDR3. V dropped 8 bases and J dropped 5; count of bases not matched to a gene: 6. CDR3 loop: CAAWDSTGWFKIF. DNA for the CDR3: TGTGCTGCGTGGGATTCGACTGGTTGGTTCAAGATATTT.

This sequence joins TRGV9 and TRGJ1 or TRGJ2. Here the J gene was assigned by germline matching of the DNA, as TCRdb has none. Unmatched junction bases numbered 6, after V lost 0 bases and J lost 1 base. The CDR3 is 15 amino acids. Looked up from germline, CDR1 is GITISATS and CDR2 is ISYDGTV (reference sequence). CDR3 region: CALWEVHPNYYKKLF. CDR3 bases: TGTGCCTTGTGGGAGGTGCATCCCAATTATTATAAGAAACTCTTT.

A few counts support this clone. This chain joins TRGV8 and TRGJ1 or TRGJ2. TCRdb leaves out the J gene; it was filled in here by matching the DNA to germline. Germline CDR1 VENAVY, CDR2 YDSYNSRV. The CDR3 runs to 15 residues. V shed 0 bases and J 0 bases; nucleotides not matched to a gene: 5. The CDR3 loop is CATWDRGPNYYKKLF. Written as DNA, the CDR3 is TGTGCCACCTGGGATAGGGGGCCGAATTATTATAAGAAACTCTTT.

The V call is TRGV4, the J call TRGJ1 or TRGJ2. The J gene is absent in TCRdb and was assigned here via DNA matching to germline. After removal of 0 bases from V and 3 bases from J, the junction contained 5 bases not matched to a gene. The CDR3 has 14 residues. CDR1 and CDR2 (germline): EGSTGY, YDSYTSSV. As DNA, the CDR3 is TGTGCCACCTGGGATGGGCTCTTTTATTATAAGAAACTCTTT. The encoded protein is CATWDGLFYYKKLF.

This clone is categorized as medium-sized. This may stem from a read error, because a much larger clone lies one nucleotide away. The chain employs TRGV4 and TRGJ1 or TRGJ2. TCRdb supplies no J gene; here it was assigned by aligning the nucleotide sequence to germline. In germline, CDR1 is EGSTGY, CDR2 YDSYTSSV. This CDR3 contains 12 residues. The junction had 11 bases not matched to a gene; V was cut back by 3 bases and J by 12 bases. The DNA of the CDR3 is TGTGCCACCTGGGATTCCCAACCATTGAAACTCTTT. It specifies CATWDSQPLKLF.

This clone appeared a few times. The TCRdb record carries a much larger clone's protein, which differs from this DNA's translation at residue 5; a read error is the likely cause, and the protein listed here is the DNA translation. The V gene is TRGV9, the J gene TRGJP. The J gene comes from matching the DNA to germline here; TCRdb lacks it. Germline lookup yields CDR1 GITISATS and CDR2 ISYDGTV (reference sequence). The V gene end was trimmed by 5 bases and the J gene end by 6 bases; junction bases not matched to a gene: 4. CDR3 length: 15 residues. The CDR3 DNA sequence: TGTGCCTTGTGGGGTACAGAGTTGGGCAAAAAAATCAAGGTATTT. This codes for CALWGTELGKKIKVF.